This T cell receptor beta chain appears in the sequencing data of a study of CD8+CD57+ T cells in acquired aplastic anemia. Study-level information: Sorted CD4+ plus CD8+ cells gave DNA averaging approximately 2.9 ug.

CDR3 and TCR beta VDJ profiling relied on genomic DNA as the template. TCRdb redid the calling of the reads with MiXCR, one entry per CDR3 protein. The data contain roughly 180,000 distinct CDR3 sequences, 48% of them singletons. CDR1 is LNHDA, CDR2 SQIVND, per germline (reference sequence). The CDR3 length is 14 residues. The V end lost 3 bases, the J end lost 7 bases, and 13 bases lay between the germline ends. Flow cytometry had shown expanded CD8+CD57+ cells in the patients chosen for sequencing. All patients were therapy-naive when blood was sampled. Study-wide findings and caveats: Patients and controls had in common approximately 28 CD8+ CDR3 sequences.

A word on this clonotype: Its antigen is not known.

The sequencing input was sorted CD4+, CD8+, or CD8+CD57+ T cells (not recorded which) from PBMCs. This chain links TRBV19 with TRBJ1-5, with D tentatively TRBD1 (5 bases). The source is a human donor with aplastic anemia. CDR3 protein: CASSMWGVGQPQHF. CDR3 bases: TGTGCCAGTAGTATGTGGGGGGTCGGGCAGCCCCAGCATTTT.